A single sample is the source of the 18 T cell receptor beta chains below, sequenced in a study of CD4 T cells in relation to SARS-CoV-2 and coronaviruses. CD4+ T cells from unexposed donors were obtained before the COVID-19 pandemic (2011-2018). The cells were cultured for over eight days before CD4+ T cells were isolated. For these receptors, no antigen is known. Data came from immunoSEQ multiplex PCR; TCRdb stores just in-frame clones and leaves some out. The table includes tens of thousands of clones, approximately 78% detected once. Source material: CD4+ T cells from PBMCs, cultured in vitro. Receptors originate from a human donor in good health.

The chain couples TRBV3-1 (or the pseudogene TRBV3-2) to TRBJ1-4, with D perhaps TRBD1 (5 bases). The CDR3 is made up of 12 amino acids. V was cut by 1 base and J by 12 bases, with 9 bases left in between. Germline CDR1 reads LGHDT; CDR2 reads YNNKEL (reference sequence). The CDR3 is CASSQGVGELFF. The CDR3 DNA is TGTGCCAGCAGCCAAGGGGTGGGGGAACTGTTTTTT.

The V and J genes are TRBV24-1 and TRBJ2-7, with 10 nucleotides matching TRBD2. CDR1 KGHDR and CDR2 SFDVKD come from the germline V gene. V dropped 1 base and J dropped 4; count of bases not matched to a gene: 3. The CDR3 consists of 15 residues. The CDR3 region is CATSDFTSGMYEQYF. CDR3 DNA sequence: TGTGCCACCAGTGATTTCACTAGCGGGATGTACGAGCAGTACTTC.

This sequence joins TRBV7-6 and TRBJ2-2; 7 bases fit TRBD2. The V segment lost 5 bases and the J segment 6 bases; nucleotides outside the gene matches: 12. Per the germline V gene, CDR1 is SGHVS and CDR2 is FNYEAQ. The CDR3 runs to 16 residues. Written as DNA, the CDR3 is TGTGCCAGCAGCACGACTGGCGGGAGTCCCGCCGGGGAGCTGTTTTTT. Translating gives CASSTTGGSPAGELFF.

A few counts support this clone. J is TRBJ1-2 and V is TRBV2, with D maybe TRBD1 (5 bases). This CDR3 has 12 amino acids. V shed 6 bases and J shed 6 bases, with 11 bases lying between them. Per the germline V gene, CDR1 is SNHLY and CDR2 is FYNNEI. The CDR3 here is CASRIGGNGYTF. The CDR3 DNA reads as TGTGCCAGCAGGATTGGGGGGAATGGCTACACCTTC.

The chain joins TRBV19 to TRBJ1-6; D is ambiguous. V dropped 5 bases and J dropped 11 bases, with 13 bases sitting between them. The CDR3 is 13 amino acids. Germline CDR1 is LNHDA and CDR2 is SQIVND (reference sequence). In DNA form, the CDR3 reads TGTGCCAGTAGTGAGCAAACCGGGGCACCCCTCCACTTT. It translates to CASSEQTGAPLHF.

The chain couples TRBV28 to TRBJ1-5; D ambiguous. Germline-derived CDR1 and CDR2 are MDHEN and SYDVKM. The V end lost 6 bases, the J end lost 4 bases, and 4 bases lay between the germline ends. The CDR3 has 11 residues. Here the CDR3 reads CASSLNQPQHF. The CDR3 DNA reads TGTGCCAGCAGCTTGAATCAGCCCCAGCATTTT.

This chain joins TRBV29-1 and TRBJ2-1; D unresolved. Trimming took off 7 bases at V and 3 bases at J, with 10 bases between the two ends. Germline assignment: CDR1 SQVTM and CDR2 ANQGSEA. The CDR3 length is 12 residues. CDR3 sequence: CSALTSYNEQFF. The CDR3 coding sequence is TGCAGCGCCTTGACAAGCTACAATGAGCAGTTCTTC.

The V call is TRBV28, the J call TRBJ1-5, with TRBD1 as a possible D gene (5 bases). CDR1 and CDR2 (germline): MDHEN, SYDVKM. The length of the CDR3 is 20 residues. V was shortened by 3 bases and J by 0 bases, with 24 bases between the two germline ends. The CDR3 loop reads CASSFPSPVWGKYSNQPQHF. CDR3 sequence (DNA): TGTGCCAGCAGTTTCCCCTCCCCGGTGTGGGGGAAATATAGCAATCAGCCCCAGCATTTT.

This chain connects TRBV2 to TRBJ1-1; 8 nucleotides match TRBD1. With 10 bases clipped from V and 1 base from J, the junction kept 14 bases outside the gene matches. Germline assignment: CDR1 SNHLY and CDR2 FYNNEI. The CDR3 is 16 residues long. The CDR3 sequence is CAIHRQGARRNTEAFF. The CDR3 DNA is TGTGCCATACATCGTCAGGGGGCAAGGAGGAACACTGAAGCTTTCTTT.

V usage is TRBV20-1 and J usage is TRBJ2-1; weak D call: TRBD2 (5 bases). The CDR3 length is 11 residues. Trimming took 3 bases from V and 8 from J, leaving 8 bases between them. Germline V lookup: CDR1 DFQATT, CDR2 SNEGSKA (reference sequence). CDR3 residues: CSASDGDEQFF. The CDR3 DNA is TGCAGTGCTAGCGACGGGGATGAGCAGTTCTTC.

The CDR3 here is CATSREGGEKLFF. In DNA form, the CDR3 reads TGTGCCACCAGCAGAGAAGGGGGGGAAAAACTGTTTTTT. This chain joins TRBV15 and TRBJ1-4; weak D call: TRBD1 (6 bases). Germline V gene lookup returns CDR1 LNHNV and CDR2 YYDKDF (reference sequence). Trimming took off 0 bases at V and 8 bases at J, with 7 bases between the two ends. The CDR3 extends over 13 amino acids.

The sample holds a few counts of this clone. The CDR3 DNA follows: TGTGCCAGCAGCCCCGGACAGCACCGAAGTAACCTCTATGGCTACACCTTC. Its protein product is CASSPGQHRSNLYGYTF. The chain couples TRBV14 to TRBJ1-2, with a weak D call TRBD1 (6 bases). Trimming took 4 bases from V and 4 from J, leaving 22 bases between them. The CDR3 sequence is 17 residues long. CDR1 is SGHDN and CDR2 is FVKESK in the germline V gene.

This sequence joins TRBV7-9 and TRBJ2-7; 13 bases agree with TRBD2. Per germline, CDR1 SEHNR and CDR2 FQNEAQ (reference sequence). There are 18 residues in the CDR3. Trimming took 3 bases from V and 1 from J; bases not matched to a gene: 9. The CDR3 nucleotides read TGTGCCAGCAGCTTCCCCGGGACTAGCGGGAAAATGTCCTACGAGCAGTACTTC. Encoded protein: CASSFPGTSGKMSYEQYF.

V usage is TRBV9 and J usage is TRBJ1-5, with D possibly being TRBD1 (5 bases). Trimming left V 3 bases short and J 4 bases short, with 8 bases between. The CDR3 sequence is 13 residues long. Germline V lookup: CDR1 SGDLS, CDR2 YYNGEE. The CDR3 sequence is CASSAGPNQPQHF. The CDR3 nucleotides read TGTGCCAGCAGCGCAGGGCCAAATCAGCCCCAGCATTTT.

This clone is medium-sized by share. The chain combines TRBV7-9 with TRBJ1-1; D is possibly TRBD1 (5 bases). The V end was cut by 3 bases, the J end by 4 bases, with 9 bases between. Germline CDR1 SEHNR, CDR2 FQNEAQ (reference sequence). This CDR3 is built from 13 residues. The CDR3 here is CASSLGGSTEAFF. The DNA for the CDR3 is TGTGCCAGCAGCTTGGGGGGATCCACTGAAGCTTTCTTT.

The rearrangement joins TRBV6-1 to TRBJ2-2, with D perhaps matching TRBD2 (7 bases). Per the germline V gene, CDR1 is MNHNS and CDR2 is SASEGT. V lost 2 bases to trimming and J lost 5 bases, with 15 bases between them. The CDR3 is 16 amino acids. CDR3 in DNA: TGTGCCAGCAGTGAACCGGGGGGCCTTTCTACCGGGGAGCTGTTTTTT. It codes for CASSEPGGLSTGELFF.

J is TRBJ2-7 and V is TRBV5-6; perhaps TRBD2 as D (7 bases). Germline V gene sequence: CDR1 SGHDT, CDR2 YYEEEE. The CDR3 contains 13 residues. Trimming removed 2 bases from V and 7 bases from J, with 13 bases in between. The CDR3 DNA is TGTGCCAGCAGCTTTCGTAGGGGGGGAGAGCAGTACTTC. As protein: CASSFRRGGEQYF. The entire variable domain, with the rest obtained from reference TRBV5-6 and TRBJ2-7, is as follows: DAGVTQSPTHLIKTRGQQVTLRCSPKSGHDTVSWYQQALGQGPQFIFQYYEEEERQRGNFPDRFSGHQFPNYSSELNVNALLLGDSALYLCASSFRRGGEQYFGPGTRLTVT.

The V gene is TRBV29-1, the J gene TRBJ1-1, with no clear D. V lost 7 bases, J lost 5 bases, and 17 bases lay in between. Germline V gives CDR1 SQVTM, CDR2 ANQGSEA. The CDR3 is 13 amino acids. In nucleotides, the CDR3 is TGCAGCGCCACGTGGGATTCGGGTACTGAAGCTTTCTTT. Translated, it gives CSATWDSGTEAFF.